Given below is one T cell receptor (beta chain) in context. Its antigen is undetermined. These data are taken from a study of T cell responses to AZD1222 COVID-19 vaccine. Study background: Second-dose timings of about 4 or about 12 weeks were pooled.

Study-level findings and limits: Following two doses of AZD1222, Spike-specific TCR breadth and depth rose.

The germline V gene has CDR1 MNHEY and CDR2 SVGAGI. This CDR3 has 14 residues. The V end was cut by 6 bases, the J end by 0 bases, with 12 bases between. Libraries were prepared by immunoSEQ multiplex PCR; TCRdb keeps only in-frame clonotypes and omits some of them. The table shows 140,000 to 150,000 clones, with 89% occurring only once. Sequenced material: peripheral blood, taken on day 0 of AZD1222 vaccination. This receptor was taken from an adult in good health. The V call is TRBV6-5, the J call TRBJ2-7; D gene unclear. Here the CDR3 reads CASRMTRSSYEQYF. The CDR3 nucleotides read TGTGCCAGCAGAATGACGAGGAGCTCCTACGAGCAGTACTTC.